This TCR beta chain stems from a study of CD8 T cells in Susac syndrome (dated by TCRdb to the late 2010s). Describing the broader study: The study used repertoire sequencing to test whether antigen drove CD8+ T cell activation and differentiation in Susac syndrome. The study compared CD8+ T cell repertoire clonality among 11 to 12 healthy donors, roughly 14 Susac syndrome patients and 15 or so multiple sclerosis patients. Overall study outcomes, separate from this receptor: The TCR sequencing and HLA analysis was acknowledged to have included a relatively small number of individuals.

The CDR3 contains 13 residues, cysteine and phenylalanine counted. The only DNA kept is the CDR3, 39 bases in frame from the first base. In the germline V gene, CDR1 corresponds to SQVTM and CDR2 to ANQGSEA. The germline ends are 16 bases apart after V is trimmed by 5 bases and J by 5 bases. Peripheral blood CD8+ and CD4+ T cells from healthy donors, Susac syndrome patients and multiple sclerosis patients were profiled using high-throughput TCR beta sequencing. The multiple sclerosis controls were treatment-naive patients whose relapsing-remitting disease, either stable or active, fulfilled the revised McDonald criteria. Bulk CD8+ and CD4+ T cells were purified by magnetic negative isolation, whereas CD8+ TEMRA cells were enriched by FACS. Blood was collected in EDTA tubes and processed within 24 hours, with PBMCs isolated through density gradient centrifugation. PBMCs intended for TCR sequencing were cryopreserved in liquid nitrogen and were subsequently thawed in a 37 degrees C water bath. The sorted or isolated CD4+, CD8+ and CD8+ TEMRA cells had a purity of 90% or higher.

Details on this clonotype: Its cognate antigen has yet to be identified. The sample holds no much larger clone one base away, and base qualities are not on file.

RNA was extracted with the RNeasy kit and roughly 0.5 to 1 ug was reverse transcribed using random hexamers. The immunoSEQ multiplex PCR assay, covering 54 Vbeta and 13 Jbeta segments, was used to amplify TCR beta CDR3 regions. Bias from PCR amplification was corrected by using a synthetic template baseline for primer optimization and for computational correction. Turning to the authors' computational methods: Reads were annotated to V, D and J genes according to IMGT and were analyzed with immunoSEQ Analyzer, with only productive sequences retained. Clonality was computed as one minus Shannon entropy normalized by log2 of the number of productive unique sequences. For each patient and control, public and private clones were evaluated within the 100 most prevalent clones. Clones were defined as Susac-specific if absent from the healthy and MS cohorts, from over a thousand published viral clones and from other ImmuneACCESS disease sequences. TCRdb trimmed the raw reads at Q25, called clones with MiXCR and kept productive beta chains. Each entry merges the rows of one CDR3 protein and shows their most common DNA and genes. TCRdb assigned the V and J calls; the authors' analysis was not used. The sample records around 270,000 distinct CDR3 sequences, about 88% of which are singletons. Under 0.2% of the sample goes to the ten largest clones.

The chain employs TRBV29-1 and TRBJ2-7; TRBD1 is possibly the D segment (6 matching bases). The receptor was isolated from a human donor with multiple sclerosis. Sequencing used CD8+ T cells from PBMCs. The bases read TGCAGCGTTCCAGGGGCTCTTAACGACGAGCAGTACTTC. The resulting protein is CSVPGALNDEQYF.